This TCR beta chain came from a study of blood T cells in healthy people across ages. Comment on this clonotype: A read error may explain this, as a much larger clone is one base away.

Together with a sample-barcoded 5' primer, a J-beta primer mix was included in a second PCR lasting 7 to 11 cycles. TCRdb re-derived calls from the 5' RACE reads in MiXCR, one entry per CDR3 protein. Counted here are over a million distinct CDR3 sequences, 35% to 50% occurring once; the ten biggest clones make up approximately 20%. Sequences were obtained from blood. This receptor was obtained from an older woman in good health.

CDR3 loop: CASSPRQARETQYF. CDR3 bases: TGCGCCAGCAGCCCCCGACAGGCACGAGAGACCCAGTACTTC. This chain links TRBV5-1 with TRBJ2-5, with D maybe TRBD1 (6 bases). The germline V gene has CDR1 SGHRS and CDR2 YFSETQ. This CDR3 has 14 residues. Trimming took off 4 bases at V and 4 bases at J, with 14 bases between the two ends.